The 24 T cell receptor beta chains listed next were all sequenced from one sample in a study of T cells in Graves' hyperthyroidism and ophthalmopathy. RNA transcripts served as the template for amplifying TCR beta CDR3 regions. The HTBI primer set drove a first-round RT-PCR of the TCR CDR3. TCRdb analysed the multiplex PCR reads with MiXCR anew, one entry per CDR3 protein. This sample has about 360,000 distinct CDR3 sequences, with about a fifth found just once. The specimen sequenced was blood. Receptor source: a young woman with Graves' hyperthyroidism.

In its sample, this clonotype was seen many times. This chain joins TRBV11-2 and TRBJ2-7; TRBD2 matches 7 bases. CDR1 is SGHAT and CDR2 is FQNNGV in the germline V gene. This CDR3 contains 15 residues. The J segment lost 0 bases and the V segment lost 5 bases, leaving 7 bases of the junction unmatched. DNA for the CDR3: TGTGCCAGCAGCGACATGGGGGGGAGCTCCTACGAGCAGTACTTC. The encoded protein is CASSDMGGSSYEQYF.

The table lists this clonotype with many counts. The chain uses TRBV13 and TRBJ2-7; 10 bases map to TRBD1. CDR3 size: 16 residues. The junction had 13 bases not matched to a gene; V was cut back by 4 bases and J by 7 bases. Germline V gene sequence: CDR1 PRHDT, CDR2 FYEKMQ (reference sequence). This CDR3 reads CASSSPRTGGAWEQYF. In nucleotides, the CDR3 is TGTGCCAGCAGCTCCCCCCGGACAGGGGGAGCGTGGGAGCAGTACTTC.

This clonotype appeared a few times. The V call is TRBV19, the J call TRBJ1-5; 10 nucleotides line up with TRBD1. The CDR3 is 15 amino acids. Germline lookup yields CDR1 LNHDA and CDR2 SQIVND (reference sequence). The J segment lost 7 bases and the V segment lost 6 bases, leaving 9 bases of the junction unmatched. The CDR3 coding sequence is TGTGCCAGTAGATGGGACAGGGGATCGGAACAGCCCCAGCATTTT. Amino acids: CASRWDRGSEQPQHF.

The count of this clonotype is one. CDR3 sequence: CASSYSTFTAGANVLTF. CDR3 nucleotide sequence: TGTGCCAGCAGTTACTCAACCTTCACAGCTGGGGCCAACGTCCTGACTTTC. The chain couples TRBV6-5 to TRBJ2-6, with D unclear. V dropped 0 bases and J dropped 2 bases, with 11 bases sitting between them. The CDR3 consists of 17 residues. Germline loops: CDR1 MNHEY, CDR2 SVGAGI.

This clonotype occurred many times. The chain links TRBV6-1 to TRBJ2-5; the D gene could be TRBD1 or TRBD2 (5 bases each). Trimming stripped 6 bases from V and 4 bases from J, with 6 bases between. The CDR3 is 11 residues long. From germline, CDR1 is MNHNS and CDR2 SASEGT. The CDR3 loop is CASRGVETQYF. The CDR3 DNA reads TGTGCCAGCAGGGGGGTAGAGACCCAGTACTTC.

J is TRBJ1-5 and V is TRBV19, with D maybe TRBD1 (5 bases). V was clipped by 6 bases and J by 9 bases, with 18 bases between them. The length of the CDR3 is 14 residues. Per the germline V gene, CDR1 is LNHDA and CDR2 is SQIVND (reference sequence). CDR3 DNA: TGTGCCAGTAGGGTAGGGGCTGCTGGGCGGCCCCAGCATTTT. Translated, it gives CASRVGAAGRPQHF.

This clonotype occurred many times. The V gene is TRBV7-8, the J gene TRBJ2-3; D gene unclear. Germline V gene data show CDR1 as SGHVS and CDR2 as FQNEAQ. Deletions cut 3 bases from V and 0 bases from J, with 10 bases between. The length of the CDR3 is 15 residues. The CDR3 reads CASSFDGWSTDTQYF. The CDR3 nucleotides are TGTGCCAGCAGCTTTGATGGGTGGAGCACAGATACGCAGTATTTT.

At least ten counts were recorded for this clonotype. The chain joins TRBV28 to TRBJ2-5, with D perhaps matching TRBD2 (6 bases). V was trimmed by 5 bases and J by 2 bases, leaving 12 bases between them. CDR1 MDHEN and CDR2 SYDVKM come from the germline V gene. The CDR3 loop spans 14 amino acids. The CDR3 nucleotides are TGTGCCAGCAGTCCCCGGGACTTTCAAGAGACCCAGTACTTC. The encoded protein is CASSPRDFQETQYF.

The table lists this clonotype with many counts. The chain carries TRBV7-3 and TRBJ1-1; D possibly corresponds to TRBD1 (5 bases). Looked up from germline, CDR1 is SGHTA and CDR2 is FQGTGA. The CDR3 spans 13 residues. V was cut by 5 bases and J by 5 bases, with 12 bases left in between. CDR3 sequence: CASSPHRGTEAFF. CDR3 in DNA: TGTGCCAGCAGCCCCCACCGGGGGACTGAAGCTTTCTTT.

This clonotype was detected ten times or more. The chain has TRBV6-2 or TRBV6-3 and TRBJ1-5; 8 bases are shared with TRBD1. Unmatched junction bases numbered 11, after V lost 4 bases and J lost 0 bases. CDR3 size: 18 residues. Germline CDR1 MNHEY, CDR2 SVGEGT. CDR3 sequence reads: CASSSGQGGPYSNQPQHF. The CDR3 region has the DNA TGTGCCAGCAGTTCCGGACAGGGAGGGCCTTATAGCAATCAGCCCCAGCATTTT.

Ten or more counts support this clonotype. The V call is TRBV9, the J call TRBJ1-5; 10 positions match TRBD1. With V trimmed by 2 bases and J by 2 bases, 1 base remained unmatched. This CDR3 contains 15 residues. The germline CDR1 and CDR2 sequences are SGDLS and YYNGEE. CDR3 DNA sequence: TGTGCCAGCAGCGTCGGGACAGGGGGCAATCAGCCCCAGCATTTT. Protein sequence: CASSVGTGGNQPQHF.

This clonotype came up many times. The V gene is TRBV5-1, the J gene TRBJ2-6; no definite D call. This CDR3 is 17 amino acids long. Germline V gives CDR1 SGHRS, CDR2 YFSETQ. The V gene lost 0 bases and the J gene lost 4 bases, with 14 bases spanning the gap. CDR3 nucleotide sequence: TGCGCCAGCAGCTTGGGGGCTGCTACCCTGGGGGCCAACGTCCTGACTTTC. It codes for CASSLGAATLGANVLTF.

This clonotype was counted many times. The rearrangement joins TRBV20-1 to TRBJ1-1; D is ambiguous. Trimming took off 6 bases at V and 5 bases at J, with 16 bases between the two ends. The CDR3 totals 13 residues. Germline V gene sequence: CDR1 DFQATT, CDR2 SNEGSKA (reference sequence). The CDR3 DNA is TGCAGTGCAATATCGGGGAGGGAAACTGAAGCTTTCTTT. This codes for CSAISGRETEAFF.

This clonotype has ten or more counts. The chain carries TRBV6-2 or TRBV6-3 and TRBJ2-7; perhaps D is TRBD1 or TRBD2 (5 bases each). The CDR3 is 13 residues long. V was cut by 2 bases and J by 2 bases, with 7 bases left in between. The germline V gene has CDR1 MNHEY and CDR2 SVGEGT. In DNA form, the CDR3 reads TGTGCCAGCAGTTACGGGACCACCTACGAGCAGTACTTC. This sequence encodes CASSYGTTYEQYF.

This clonotype occurred many times. The chain recombines TRBV12-3 or TRBV12-4 with TRBJ1-5; D gene ambiguous. With 1 base removed from V and 6 bases from J, the gap between germline ends came to 10 bases. CDR3 length: 14 amino acids. The CDR3 nucleotides read TGTGCCAGCAGTTTAGGCAGGATTGGTCAGCCCCAGCATTTT. Translation: CASSLGRIGQPQHF.

There are a few counts of this clonotype. This chain joins TRBV5-1 and TRBJ2-6; D is possibly TRBD1 (6 bases). Trimming removed 4 bases at V and 0 bases at J, with 11 bases between. CDR1 and CDR2 (germline): SGHRS, YFSETQ. CDR3 length: 16 amino acids. As DNA, the CDR3 is TGCGCCAGCAGCCGCGGACAGTTCTCTGGGGCCAACGTCCTGACTTTC. This encodes CASSRGQFSGANVLTF.

This clonotype was picked up many times. V is TRBV5-1 and J is TRBJ2-7; 12 bases agree with TRBD2. Germline V gene lookup returns CDR1 SGHRS and CDR2 YFSETQ. V gave up 4 bases and J gave up 1 base; unmatched junction bases: 6. The CDR3 covers 16 residues. CDR3 sequence reads: CASSAGLAGLSYEQYF. The CDR3 region has the DNA TGCGCCAGCAGCGCCGGACTAGCGGGATTATCCTACGAGCAGTACTTC.

This clonotype was picked up many times. The V and J genes are TRBV6-5 and TRBJ2-5; perhaps TRBD2 as D (6 bases). Germline CDR1 reads MNHEY; CDR2 reads SVGAGI. Trimming cost V 4 bases and J 7 bases, with 19 bases left between them. The CDR3 is 15 amino acids. In nucleotides, the CDR3 is TGTGCCAGCAGTTCCGGGACTGCGGATGGTGGGACCCAGTACTTC. Residues: CASSSGTADGGTQYF.

This clonotype occurred many times. V usage is TRBV7-8 and J usage is TRBJ1-5, with D hard to call. The CDR3 is 14 amino acids. Per germline, CDR1 SGHVS and CDR2 FQNEAQ. The germline V and J ends were trimmed by 9 bases and 2 bases, with 14 bases remaining between them. For the CDR3, the DNA is TGTGCCAGTCAGAGCCTCTCTGGCAATCAGCCCCAGCATTTT. It yields the protein CASQSLSGNQPQHF.

This clonotype was observed at least ten times. V gene TRBV6-1 combines with J gene TRBJ2-7; a possible D gene is TRBD2 (6 bases). CDR1 MNHNS and CDR2 SASEGT come from the germline V gene. Trimming took 1 base from V and 3 from J, leaving 13 bases between them. This CDR3 has 15 amino acids. The CDR3 DNA is TGTGCCAGCAGTGAAGAACTCGGGAGTCACTACGAGCAGTACTTC. Its protein product is CASSEELGSHYEQYF.

This clonotype was picked up many times. This may be a read error: a much more frequent sequence differs by one nucleotide. This sequence joins TRBV12-3 or TRBV12-4 and TRBJ1-5; D remains unclear. The CDR3 covers 13 residues. CDR3 bases: TGTGCCAGCAGTGACACTGCTAATCGGCCCCAGCATTTT. Its translation is CASSDTANRPQHF.

This clonotype came up once. V is TRBV7-2 and J is TRBJ2-5; the D is unclear. The CDR3 has 14 residues. CDR1 and CDR2 from the germline V gene are SGHTA and FQGNSA. V lost 3 bases and J lost 5, with 13 bases in between. CDR3 region: CASSFSQGRETQYF. In nucleotides, the CDR3 is TGTGCCAGCAGCTTCTCTCAAGGAAGGGAGACCCAGTACTTC.

This clonotype was recorded at least ten times. CDR3 protein: CASSPSQGGGGGAFF. CDR3 coding DNA: TGTGCCAGCAGTCCGAGCCAGGGCGGGGGAGGGGGAGCTTTCTTT. V usage is TRBV7-2 and J usage is TRBJ1-1; D is perhaps TRBD1 (6 bases). Germline V CDR1 and CDR2: SGHTA, FQGNSA. The CDR3 consists of 15 residues. The V end lost 6 bases, the J end lost 10 bases, and 24 bases lay between the germline ends.

This clonotype has at least ten counts. This chain links TRBV20-1 with TRBJ1-5; TRBD1 aligns across 8 bases. V gave up 3 bases and J gave up 1 base; unmatched junction bases: 8. The length of the CDR3 is 16 residues. The germline V gene encodes CDR1 DFQATT and CDR2 SNEGSKA (reference sequence). The chain's CDR3 is CSASATGESSNQPQHF. The CDR3 DNA reads as TGCAGTGCTAGTGCGACAGGGGAAAGCAGCAATCAGCCCCAGCATTTT.